This TCR beta chain comes out of a study of T cell responses to AZD1222 COVID-19 vaccine. Study-wide results and limits: It should be noted that donors were predominantly white British and more often female, and clonal diversity was possibly underestimated.

As to this clone: What it recognizes is unknown.

Germline lookup yields CDR1 GTSNPN and CDR2 SVGIG (reference sequence). The V and J ends lost 0 bases and 4 bases respectively, with 16 bases between them. This CDR3 has 16 amino acids. Here immunoSEQ multiplex PCR was the method, and the copy in TCRdb shows in-frame clones only, minus some. The sample lists under 150,000 clones, more than 85% seen once, with about 3% in the top ten. This TCR was sampled from an adult in good health. The chain recombines TRBV30 with TRBJ1-3; possibly TRBD1 for D (6 bases). Sample: peripheral blood, taken on day 0 of AZD1222 vaccination. The CDR3 DNA reads TGTGCCTGGAGTGTGGGACTAAGGGGGTCAGGAAACACCATATATTTT. Translated, it gives CAWSVGLRGSGNTIYF.